The next 6 T cell receptor beta chains were all read from a single sample in a study of T cell responses to AZD1222 COVID-19 vaccine. Repertoires were generated with immunoSEQ multiplex PCR, while TCRdb's copy carries only in-frame clones and drops some. The sample comprises around 140,000 clones, over 75% of which are singletons, and about 5% rests with the top ten. The starting material was peripheral blood, obtained 28 days after the second dose of the MenACWY control vaccine. Receptor source: an adult who received the MenACWY meningococcal vaccine as a control.

The chain couples TRBV24-1 to TRBJ2-7; D possibly uses TRBD1 or TRBD2 (7 bases each). This CDR3 contains 16 residues. The germline V gene has CDR1 KGHDR and CDR2 SFDVKD. V was clipped by 5 bases and J by 3 bases, with 19 bases between them. CDR3 nucleotides: TGTGCCACCAGTGTACCCGGCAGGGGGGGGGTCTACGAGCAGTACTTC. Translation gives CATSVPGRGGVYEQYF.

The chain has TRBV19 and TRBJ2-6; weak D call: TRBD1 (6 bases). This CDR3 comprises 22 residues. In germline, CDR1 is LNHDA, CDR2 SQIVND (reference sequence). V gave up 6 bases and J gave up 0 bases, with 30 bases separating them. The CDR3 DNA is TGTGCCAGTAGCGAAAGACAGGTTTCCCTCCACGTACCCCTCTCTGGGGCCAACGTCCTGACTTTC. Encoded protein: CASSERQVSLHVPLSGANVLTF.

The rearrangement uses TRBV19 and TRBJ1-2; D might be TRBD1 (6 bases). Germline V gene lookup returns CDR1 LNHDA and CDR2 SQIVND (reference sequence). The length of the CDR3 is 14 residues. Trimming took 5 bases from V and 7 from J, leaving 17 bases between them. The CDR3: CASSLEQGISGYTF. In nucleotides, the CDR3 is TGTGCCAGTAGTCTCGAACAGGGTATCTCTGGCTACACCTTC.

About this clone: One end of the junction varies from germline; a read error may be responsible. The chain joins TRBV5-1 to TRBJ1-2; D is unresolved. The CDR3 loop spans 15 amino acids. CDR1 SGHRS and CDR2 YFSETQ come from the germline V gene. Here the CDR3 reads CASRLDGGLTYGYTF. The CDR3, as DNA: TGCGCCAGCAGGTTGGACGGAGGATTGACCTATGGCTACACCTTC.

This clone was seen only once. The rearrangement joins TRBV7-9 to TRBJ2-7; no definite D call. Germline V gene lookup returns CDR1 SEHNR and CDR2 FQNEAQ (reference sequence). The V gene lost 6 bases and the J gene lost 1 base, with 10 bases spanning the gap. The CDR3 is 13 amino acids. Here the CDR3 reads CASSKVGSYEQYF. The CDR3 nucleotides read TGTGCCAGCAGTAAGGTCGGTTCCTACGAGCAGTACTTC.

This chain links TRBV3-1 (or the pseudogene TRBV3-2) with TRBJ2-5; D is unclear. V was pared by 4 bases and J by 5 bases, with 11 bases between. In germline, CDR1 is LGHDT, CDR2 YNNKEL (reference sequence). The CDR3 contains 13 residues. The CDR3 DNA reads as TGTGCCAGCAGCCCTGTGGTCCCGGAGACCCAGTACTTC. It encodes CASSPVVPETQYF.